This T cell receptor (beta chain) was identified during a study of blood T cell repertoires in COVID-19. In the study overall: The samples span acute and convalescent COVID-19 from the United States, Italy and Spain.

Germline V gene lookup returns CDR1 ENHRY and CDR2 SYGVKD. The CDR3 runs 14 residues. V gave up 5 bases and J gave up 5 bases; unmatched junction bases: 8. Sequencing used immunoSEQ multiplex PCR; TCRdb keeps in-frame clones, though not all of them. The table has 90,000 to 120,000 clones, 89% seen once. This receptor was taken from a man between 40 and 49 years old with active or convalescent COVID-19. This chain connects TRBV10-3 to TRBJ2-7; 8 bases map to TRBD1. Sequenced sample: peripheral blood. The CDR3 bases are TGTGCCATCAGTCCCTGGACAGGGAGGAACGAGCAGTACTTC. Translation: CAISPWTGRNEQYF.